These 9 T cell receptor beta chains share one sample of origin, sequenced in a study of OX40 agonist ivuxolimab in advanced cancers. Repertoires were generated with immunoSEQ multiplex PCR, while TCRdb's copy carries only in-frame clones and drops some. The sample carries just over 90,000 clones, 94% recorded once. Sequencing used CD4+ or CD8+ T cells sorted from blood, obtained in a trial of the OX40 agonist ivuxolimab. These receptors all come from an adult with an advanced solid tumor such as melanoma, head and neck, liver or kidney cancer.

This chain joins TRBV13 and TRBJ1-2; D is possibly TRBD1 (6 bases). The germline V gene has CDR1 PRHDT and CDR2 FYEKMQ (reference sequence). The CDR3 contains 16 residues. The germline V and J ends were trimmed by 5 bases and 5 bases, with 21 bases remaining between them. The CDR3 protein is CASSPRGQPAPYGYTF. In DNA form, the CDR3 reads TGTGCCAGCAGCCCGCGAGGACAGCCAGCACCATATGGCTACACCTTC.

The V and J genes are TRBV29-1 and TRBJ2-4; D gene uncertain. CDR1 and CDR2 (germline): SQVTM, ANQGSEA. The CDR3 runs to 10 residues. V lost 4 bases and J lost 8, with 6 bases in between. CDR3 region: CSVVEDIQYF. In DNA, the CDR3 is TGCAGCGTTGTTGAGGACATTCAGTACTTC. The variable domain in full, with the rest retrieved from reference TRBV29-1 and TRBJ2-4, is SAVISQKPSRDICQRGTSLTIQCQVDSQVTMMFWYRQQPGQSLTLIATANQGSEATYESGFVIDKFPISRPNLTFSTLTVSNMSPEDSSIYLCSVVEDIQYFGAGTRLSVL.

The rearrangement uses TRBV7-2 and TRBJ1-2; D uncertain. The length of the CDR3 is 15 residues. The V gene's germline CDR1 is SGHTA and CDR2 FQGNSA. V lost 1 base and J 6 bases, leaving 15 bases between the germline ends. The CDR3 DNA reads as TGTGCCAGCAGCTTAGGTCGCCCGGAGAGAAATGGCTACACCTTC. It encodes CASSLGRPERNGYTF.

This rearrangement joins TRBV27 to TRBJ2-7, with no clear D. CDR3 length equals 15 residues. From germline, CDR1 is MNHEY and CDR2 SMNVEV (reference sequence). The V gene lost 2 bases and the J gene lost 3 bases, with 14 bases spanning the gap. The CDR3 nucleotides read TGTGCCAGCAGTTTAGTTCGGAACAGTAACTACGAGCAGTACTTC. Translation gives CASSLVRNSNYEQYF.

The chain uses TRBV19 and TRBJ2-1; tentatively, D is TRBD1 (6 bases). This CDR3 is 16 amino acids long. With 4 bases removed from V and 0 bases from J, the gap between germline ends came to 13 bases. CDR1 is LNHDA, CDR2 SQIVND, per germline (reference sequence). CDR3 in amino acids: CASSTGRGNSYNEQFF. The CDR3 DNA is TGTGCCAGTAGTACCGGAAGGGGGAACTCCTACAATGAGCAGTTCTTC.

In DNA form, the CDR3 reads TGCGCCAGCAGCCAGGGTTGGGATCAGCCCCAGCATTTT. Amino acids: CASSQGWDQPQHF. This chain connects TRBV4-3 to TRBJ1-5; D not certain. Germline CDR1 is LGHNA and CDR2 is YSLEER. The CDR3 covers 13 residues. The germline V and J ends were trimmed by 3 bases and 5 bases, with 8 bases remaining between them.

The chain is built from TRBV4-3 and TRBJ1-5, with D tentatively TRBD1 (6 bases). Germline loops: CDR1 LGHNA, CDR2 YSLEER. Trimming took off 2 bases at V and 4 bases at J, with 12 bases between the two ends. The CDR3 has 15 residues. The CDR3 sequence: CASSQLTGTNQPQHF. The DNA of the CDR3 is TGCGCCAGCAGCCAATTAACAGGGACAAATCAGCCCCAGCATTTT.

The chain carries TRBV6-6 and TRBJ1-5; weak D call: TRBD1 (6 bases). Germline V gene lookup returns CDR1 MNHNY and CDR2 SVGAGI (reference sequence). CDR3 size: 15 residues. V was pared by 7 bases and J by 3 bases, with 16 bases between. The CDR3 protein is CASMPHTGTNQPQHF. CDR3 nucleotide sequence: TGTGCCAGCATGCCCCACACAGGGACCAATCAGCCCCAGCATTTT.

V usage is TRBV4-3 and J usage is TRBJ2-7; D may correspond to TRBD1 or TRBD2 (5 bases each). Trimming took off 0 bases at V and 7 bases at J, with 10 bases between the two ends. The CDR3 length is 13 residues. CDR1 LGHNA and CDR2 YSLEER come from the germline V gene. This chain's CDR3 is CASSQDGGREQYF. The CDR3, as DNA: TGCGCCAGCAGCCAAGATGGGGGTAGGGAGCAGTACTTC.